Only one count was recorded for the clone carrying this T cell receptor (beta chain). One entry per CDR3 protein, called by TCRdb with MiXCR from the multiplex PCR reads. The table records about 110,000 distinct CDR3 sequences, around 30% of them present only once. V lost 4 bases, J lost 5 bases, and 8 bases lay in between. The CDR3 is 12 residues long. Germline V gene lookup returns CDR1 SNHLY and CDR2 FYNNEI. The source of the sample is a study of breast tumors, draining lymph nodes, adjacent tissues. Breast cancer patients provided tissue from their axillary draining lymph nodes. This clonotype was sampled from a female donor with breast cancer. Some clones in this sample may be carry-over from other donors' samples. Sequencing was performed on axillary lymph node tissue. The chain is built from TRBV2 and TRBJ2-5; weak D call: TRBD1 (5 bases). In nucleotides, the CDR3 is TGTGCCAGCAGTGCAGGGTGGGAGACCCAGTACTTC. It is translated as CASSAGWETQYF.